The 25 T cell receptor beta chains reported below all come from one sample, sequenced in a study of cytomegalovirus exposure and HLA in healthy donors. Amplification used 60 Vbeta primers and 13 Jbeta primers. TCRdb's table, derived via immunoSEQ multiplex PCR, lists solely in-frame clones and lacks some. The table has 100,000 to 150,000 clones, 74% seen once. Sequencing used PBMCs. The receptors were gathered from a male donor in good health and CMV-seronegative.

The V and J genes are TRBV19 and TRBJ1-5; 8 bases are a match to TRBD1. Per the germline V gene, CDR1 is LNHDA and CDR2 is SQIVND (reference sequence). V shed 4 bases, J shed 5 bases, and the junction held 7 bases outside the gene matches. The CDR3 has 15 amino acids. The CDR3 loop reads CASSSPGTGDQPQHF. For the CDR3, the DNA is TGTGCCAGTAGTAGCCCCGGGACAGGAGATCAGCCCCAGCATTTT.

The rearrangement links TRBV28 to TRBJ2-2; D may be TRBD1 (6 bases). Germline V gene lookup returns CDR1 MDHEN and CDR2 SYDVKM. V was pared by 5 bases and J by 4 bases, with 14 bases between. The CDR3 loop spans 15 amino acids. The DNA for the CDR3 is TGTGCCAGCAGTCCATTGGACAGAAGCACCGGGGAGCTGTTTTTT. This encodes CASSPLDRSTGELFF. The variable domain in full, with the rest retrieved from reference TRBV28 and TRBJ2-2, is DVKVTQSSRYLVKRTGEKVFLECVQDMDHENMFWYRQDPGLGLRLIYFSYDVKMKEKGDIPEGYSVSREKKERFSLILESASTNQTSMYLCASSPLDRSTGELFFGEGSRLTVL.

The chain joins TRBV19 to TRBJ2-3; 8 nucleotides agree with TRBD1. Trimming cost V 2 bases and J 4 bases; bases outside gene matches: 2. The germline CDR1 and CDR2 sequences are LNHDA and SQIVND (reference sequence). This CDR3 has 14 residues. CDR3 nucleotides: TGTGCCAGTAGTATACAGGGGGCCGCAGATACGCAGTATTTT. Protein sequence: CASSIQGAADTQYF.

As concerns this clone: One end of the junction varies from germline; a read error may be responsible. This sequence joins TRBV28 and TRBJ1-2; a weak D match, TRBD1 (5 bases). Germline assignment: CDR1 MDHEN and CDR2 SYDVKM. This CDR3 has 15 residues. CDR3 region: CANSLPGGGYYGYTF. The CDR3 DNA is TGTGCCAACAGTTTGCCCGGGGGGGGGTACTATGGCTACACCTTC.

CDR3 coding DNA: TGTGCCAGCAGCGACAAGATAGCGGGACTCTCCTACAATGAGCAGTTCTTC. This encodes CASSDKIAGLSYNEQFF. V is TRBV11-2 and J is TRBJ2-1, with 8 bases matching TRBD2. The germline V gene encodes CDR1 SGHAT and CDR2 FQNNGV. Unmatched junction bases numbered 9, after V lost 5 bases and J lost 0 bases. This CDR3 is built from 17 residues.

V and J are TRBV5-6 and TRBJ2-7; 8 bases map to TRBD1. Germline values: CDR1 SGHDT, CDR2 YYEEEE. This CDR3 spans 13 amino acids. V was pared by 4 bases and J by 7 bases, with 7 bases of the junction left unmatched. The CDR3 DNA is TGTGCCAGCAGCCCTCTGGACAGGGAGGAGCAGTACTTC. This codes for CASSPLDREEQYF.

The chain is built from TRBV19 and TRBJ1-1, with D unclear. Germline lookup yields CDR1 LNHDA and CDR2 SQIVND (reference sequence). The CDR3 has 16 amino acids. V was clipped by 4 bases and J by 5 bases, with 20 bases between them. DNA of the CDR3: TGTGCCAGTAGTAACCCGGGAGCACCTAAGGGAACTGAAGCTTTCTTT. Translating gives CASSNPGAPKGTEAFF.

This clone came up a few times. The chain uses TRBV5-4 and TRBJ2-3; possibly TRBD2 for D (6 bases). This CDR3 region has 14 residues. Trimming stripped 2 bases from V and 8 bases from J, with 15 bases between. Germline CDR1 is SGHNT and CDR2 is YYREEE (reference sequence). CDR3 DNA sequence: TGTGCCAGCAGCTTTGATTCGGGGGTCGGTACGCAGTATTTT. Its protein is CASSFDSGVGTQYF.

The chain carries TRBV7-2 and TRBJ2-7, with 11 positions matching TRBD2. The CDR3 sequence is 15 residues long. V shed 1 base, J shed 3 bases, and the junction held 2 bases outside the gene matches. Germline V lookup: CDR1 SGHTA, CDR2 FQGNSA. The CDR3: CASSLVLAGDYEQYF. The CDR3 DNA sequence: TGTGCCAGCAGCTTAGTACTAGCGGGAGACTACGAGCAGTACTTC. Based on the CDR3 plus reference TRBV7-2 and TRBJ2-7, the full variable domain is GAGVSQSPSNKVTEKGKDVELRCDPISGHTALYWYRQSLGQGLEFLIYFQGNSAPDKSGLPSDRFSAERTGGSVSTLTIQRTQQEDSAVYLCASSLVLAGDYEQYFGPGTRLTVT.

The V call is TRBV27, the J call TRBJ1-2; no reliable D call. Germline values: CDR1 MNHEY, CDR2 SMNVEV (reference sequence). The CDR3 is 16 residues long. Trimming took off 6 bases at V and 0 bases at J, with 17 bases between the two ends. CDR3 bases: TGTGCCAGCAGACCTACAGTCTACCCCGCTAACTATGGCTACACCTTC. Its translation: CASRPTVYPANYGYTF.

V usage is TRBV28 and J usage is TRBJ2-3; D is possibly TRBD1 (6 bases). Germline V gives CDR1 MDHEN, CDR2 SYDVKM. The V gene lost 4 bases and the J gene lost 0 bases, with 8 bases spanning the gap. CDR3 length: 14 amino acids. The DNA of the CDR3 is TGTGCCAGCAGTTCAGGGGTCAGCACAGATACGCAGTATTTT. Amino acid sequence: CASSSGVSTDTQYF.

J is TRBJ2-3 and V is TRBV6-1; 11 bases match TRBD2. The V gene's germline CDR1 is MNHNS and CDR2 SASEGT. This CDR3 region has 17 residues. Losses at the gene ends were 4 bases for V and 1 base for J; bases not matched to a gene: 7. CDR3 amino acids: CASSALAGGGGTDTQYF. The CDR3 DNA follows: TGTGCCAGCAGTGCCCTAGCGGGAGGTGGGGGCACAGATACGCAGTATTTT.

CDR3: CASRLAGGRSYEQYF. The CDR3 DNA reads TGTGCCAGCAGACTAGCGGGGGGGCGGTCCTACGAGCAGTACTTC. The rearrangement links TRBV5-4 to TRBJ2-7; 13 positions match TRBD2. V trimming: 5 bases; J trimming: 1 base; junction bases outside the gene matches: 3. CDR1 SGHNT and CDR2 YYREEE come from the germline V gene (reference sequence). This CDR3 comprises 15 residues.

This clone was seen a single time. The chain uses TRBV2 and TRBJ2-1; 9 positions agree with TRBD1. The CDR3 is 13 amino acids. The J segment lost 14 bases and the V segment lost 0 bases, leaving 5 bases of the junction unmatched. The germline CDR1 and CDR2 sequences are SNHLY and FYNNEI. This chain's CDR3 is CASSEATGGVEFF. The CDR3 nucleotides are TGTGCCAGCAGTGAAGCCACAGGGGGCGTCGAGTTCTTC.

This clone was detected only once. J is TRBJ1-5 and V is TRBV19; weak D call: TRBD1 (5 bases). CDR1 is LNHDA and CDR2 is SQIVND in the germline V gene (reference sequence). Trimming removed 11 bases from V and 0 bases from J, with 11 bases in between. The CDR3 consists of 13 residues. Here the CDR3 reads CAAGWDSNQPQHF. The CDR3, as DNA: TGTGCCGCAGGGTGGGATAGCAATCAGCCCCAGCATTTT.

This clone appeared a few times. J is TRBJ2-7 and V is TRBV7-6; 7 nucleotides align to TRBD1. With 4 bases clipped from V and 6 bases from J, the junction kept 6 bases outside the gene matches. The length of the CDR3 is 13 residues. From germline, CDR1 is SGHVS and CDR2 FNYEAQ. This CDR3 reads CASSSGQSGEQYF. CDR3 sequence (DNA): TGTGCCAGCAGCTCGGGACAGTCGGGCGAGCAGTACTTC.

V gene TRBV5-1 combines with J gene TRBJ1-1; D may be TRBD1 (5 bases). The V end was cut by 4 bases, the J end by 5 bases, with 15 bases between. CDR1 and CDR2 (germline): SGHRS, YFSETQ. The CDR3 has 14 residues. The CDR3 bases are TGCGCCAGCAGCGGTACAGGCTCCCGGACTGAAGCTTTCTTT. Protein: CASSGTGSRTEAFF.

The chain uses TRBV6-5 and TRBJ2-2, with D possibly matching TRBD1 (6 bases). This CDR3 comprises 14 residues. Trimming cost V 2 bases and J 8 bases, with 12 bases left between them. CDR1 and CDR2 (germline): MNHEY, SVGAGI. CDR3 region: CASSYLQGRGELFF. In DNA form, the CDR3 reads TGTGCCAGCAGTTACCTACAGGGTAGGGGGGAGCTGTTTTTT.

The chain carries TRBV7-8 and TRBJ2-1; TRBD1 aligns across 8 bases. V shed 3 bases and J 6 bases; nucleotides not matched to a gene: 7. The germline CDR1 and CDR2 sequences are SGHVS and FQNEAQ. The CDR3 spans 15 residues. CDR3 coding DNA: TGTGCCAGCAGCTTCCCGACAGGGGAGGTCAATGAGCAGTTCTTC. Translating gives CASSFPTGEVNEQFF.

The CDR3, as DNA: TGTGCCAGCAGCTCGGGACAGGGTAACGGCAAACGCCAGTTCTTC. It encodes CASSSGQGNGKRQFF. V usage is TRBV7-3 and J usage is TRBJ2-1, with 9 positions matching TRBD1. The CDR3 runs to 15 residues. The V gene end was trimmed by 4 bases and the J gene end by 13 bases; junction bases not matched to a gene: 14. CDR1 and CDR2 from the germline V gene are SGHTA and FQGTGA. Full variable domain (missing parts from reference TRBV7-3 and TRBJ2-1): GAGVSQTPSNKVTEKGKYVELRCDPISGHTALYWYRQSLGQGPEFLIYFQGTGAADDSGLPNDRFFAVRPEGSVSTLKIQRTERGDSAVYLCASSSGQGNGKRQFFGPGTRLTVL.

V is TRBV14 and J is TRBJ2-5; D not certain. Germline V gene lookup returns CDR1 SGHDN and CDR2 FVKESK. There are 14 residues in the CDR3. V was clipped by 2 bases and J by 2 bases, with 9 bases between them. This chain's CDR3 is CASSQSLSQETQYF. The CDR3 coding sequence is TGTGCCAGCAGCCAATCATTGAGTCAAGAGACCCAGTACTTC.

The chain uses TRBV27 and TRBJ1-1; 9 bases are a match to TRBD1. CDR1 MNHEY and CDR2 SMNVEV come from the germline V gene (reference sequence). The CDR3 consists of 14 residues. V shed 5 bases, J shed 1 base, and the junction held 2 bases outside the gene matches. The CDR3 DNA is TGTGCCAGCAGTAAGACAGGGGGGAACACTGAAGCTTTCTTT. Its translation is CASSKTGGNTEAFF.

This chain links TRBV27 with TRBJ2-1; D may be TRBD1 (5 bases). CDR1 MNHEY and CDR2 SMNVEV come from the germline V gene (reference sequence). CDR3 length equals 12 residues. The germline V and J ends were trimmed by 6 bases and 4 bases, with 7 bases remaining between them. CDR3 sequence: CASRRQYNEQFF. CDR3 nucleotide sequence: TGTGCCAGCAGGAGACAGTACAATGAGCAGTTCTTC.

This clone has more than one count but fewer than ten. CDR3 sequence reads: CASGPGQGQETQYF. The CDR3 region has the DNA TGTGCCAGCGGCCCGGGACAGGGCCAAGAGACCCAGTACTTC. This chain links TRBV28 with TRBJ2-5; 9 nucleotides line up with TRBD1. Germline V gives CDR1 MDHEN, CDR2 SYDVKM. The V segment lost 8 bases and the J segment 1 base; nucleotides outside the gene matches: 5. The CDR3 spans 14 residues.

V is TRBV18 and J is TRBJ2-4; a weak D match, TRBD1 (6 bases). Germline V gives CDR1 KGHSH, CDR2 LQKENI. The V end lost 6 bases, the J end lost 5 bases, and 20 bases lay between the germline ends. The CDR3 has 16 residues. The CDR3 sequence: CASSSRGPEDQNIQYF. CDR3 nucleotide sequence: TGTGCCAGCTCTTCCAGGGGTCCCGAAGACCAAAACATTCAGTACTTC.